The 24 T cell receptor beta chains below were found in one sample sequenced in a study of chemoradiotherapy in HPV16-positive cancers. Assay used: immunoSEQ multiplex PCR; TCRdb lists only in-frame clones, some missing. Here the sample spans approximately 2,000 clones, 84% being singletons. The material sequenced was tumor tissue, taken from a patient who underwent chemoradiotherapy. Source of these receptors: a human donor with HPV-associated anogenital cancer.

The rearrangement uses TRBV6-4 and TRBJ1-5; unclear D gene. The CDR3 loop spans 14 amino acids. V was shortened by 3 bases and J by 5 bases, with 11 bases between the two germline ends. CDR1 MRHNA and CDR2 SNTAGT come from the germline V gene. Here the CDR3 DNA reads TGTGCCAGCAGTGATCAAGGCGGGGATCAGCCCCAGCATTTT. Protein product: CASSDQGGDQPQHF.

In this sample, this clone turned up once. The rearrangement joins TRBV13 to TRBJ2-7; 9 bases map to TRBD1. The CDR3 covers 17 residues. Unmatched junction bases numbered 9, after V lost 3 bases and J lost 0 bases. Per the germline V gene, CDR1 is PRHDT and CDR2 is FYEKMQ (reference sequence). CDR3 sequence (DNA): TGTGCCAGCAGCTTGAGACAGGGGGGAACTTACTCCTACGAGCAGTACTTC. Translation: CASSLRQGGTYSYEQYF.

The chain employs TRBV19 and TRBJ1-2; tentatively, D is TRBD1 (5 bases). Germline assignment: CDR1 LNHDA and CDR2 SQIVND (reference sequence). Trimming cost V 4 bases and J 4 bases, with 13 bases left between them. This CDR3 region has 14 residues. The DNA for the CDR3 is TGTGCCAGTAGTAGCCCGGACAAGGGCTATGGCTACACCTTC. It translates to CASSSPDKGYGYTF.

J is TRBJ2-5 and V is TRBV6-5, with 7 bases identical to TRBD1. The ends lost 6 bases at V and 11 bases at J; junction bases unmatched: 12. Germline V gene lookup returns CDR1 MNHEY and CDR2 SVGAGI. CDR3 length: 13 residues. The CDR3: CASRYRQGLEQYF. The CDR3, as DNA: TGTGCCAGCAGATATAGACAGGGTCTGGAGCAGTACTTC.

This sequence joins TRBV7-3 and TRBJ2-7; 7 bases map to TRBD2. This CDR3 region has 15 residues. The germline V gene has CDR1 SGHTA and CDR2 FQGTGA. Unmatched junction bases numbered 6, after V lost 0 bases and J lost 4 bases. For the CDR3, the DNA is TGTGCCAGCAGCTTAACGCGGGGCGGGGGTTACGAGCAGTACTTC. As protein: CASSLTRGGGYEQYF. Full variable domain (outside the CDR3, taken from reference TRBV7-3 and TRBJ2-7): GAGVSQTPSNKVTEKGKYVELRCDPISGHTALYWYRQSLGQGPEFLIYFQGTGAADDSGLPNDRFFAVRPEGSVSTLKIQRTERGDSAVYLCASSLTRGGGYEQYFGPGTRLTVT.

The J gene is TRBJ2-5, the V gene TRBV19; D is possibly TRBD1 (5 bases). Trimming shortened V by 5 bases and J by 2 bases, and 9 bases separated the two germline ends. The germline gives CDR1 LNHDA, CDR2 SQIVND (reference sequence). There are 13 residues in the CDR3. CDR3 amino acids: CASSAGLQETQYF. For the CDR3, the DNA is TGTGCCAGTAGTGCAGGGCTTCAAGAGACCCAGTACTTC.

As DNA, the CDR3 is TGTGCCAGTCAGGGTTGGGGGGATACAGATACGCAGTATTTT. As protein: CASQGWGDTDTQYF. The chain couples TRBV9 to TRBJ2-3; TRBD2 might be the D (6 bases). This CDR3 has 14 amino acids. CDR1 and CDR2 (germline): SGDLS, YYNGEE. Deletions cut 8 bases from V and 3 bases from J, with 16 bases between.

This clone was found a few times. This rearrangement joins TRBV4-2 to TRBJ2-7; TRBD2 matches 8 bases. With V trimmed by 9 bases and J by 7 bases, 11 bases remained unmatched. There are 13 residues in the CDR3. Germline V gives CDR1 LGHNA, CDR2 YNFKEQ. The CDR3 here is CASNSGKEQEQYF. Here the CDR3 DNA reads TGTGCCAGTAATAGCGGGAAAGAGCAGGAGCAGTACTTC.

The V gene is TRBV27, the J gene TRBJ2-1; 8 positions agree with TRBD2. The CDR3 length is 11 residues. Germline CDR1 is MNHEY and CDR2 is SMNVEV (reference sequence). With V trimmed by 2 bases and J by 12 bases, 0 bases remained unmatched. The CDR3 DNA reads as TGTGCCAGCAGTTTAGGACTAGCGCAGTTCTTC. Protein sequence: CASSLGLAQFF.

The chain combines TRBV7-2 with TRBJ2-1, with 8 nucleotides matching TRBD1. From germline, CDR1 is SGHTA and CDR2 FQGNSA. The CDR3 extends over 15 amino acids. V lost 1 base to trimming and J lost 1 base; unmatched junction nucleotides: 0. The chain's CDR3 is CASSLDRGSYNEQFF. CDR3 DNA: TGTGCCAGCAGCTTAGACAGGGGGTCCTACAATGAGCAGTTCTTC.

This clone appeared a single time. CDR3 in DNA: TGTGCCAGCAGCAAAGCGCTTTGTAGACAGGGCTCCTACAATGAGCAGTTCTTC. It is translated as CASSKALCRQGSYNEQFF. The chain employs TRBV21-1 and TRBJ2-1; whether TRBD1, the table's D call, matches the DNA was not checked. TRBV21-1 has pseudogene status. The CDR3 covers 18 residues.

V usage is TRBV7-6 and J usage is TRBJ2-1; 9 bases agree with TRBD1. The germline V gene encodes CDR1 SGHVS and CDR2 FNYEAQ. The J segment lost 7 bases and the V segment lost 6 bases, leaving 16 bases of the junction unmatched. CDR3 length: 17 amino acids. The CDR3 region has the DNA TGTGCCAGCAGTTTTTCCGGGACAGGGTTTGTTGGGAATGAGCAGTTCTTC. Its translation is CASSFSGTGFVGNEQFF.

V usage is TRBV12-5 and J usage is TRBJ2-5, with 8 nucleotides matching TRBD1. The CDR3 length is 15 residues. CDR1 is LGHNT and CDR2 is FRNRAP in the germline V gene. V dropped 5 bases and J dropped 5; count of bases not matched to a gene: 10. This CDR3 reads CASGPPGQGRETQYF. The CDR3 bases are TGTGCTAGTGGTCCCCCCGGACAGGGTAGGGAGACCCAGTACTTC.

This chain joins TRBV6-9 and TRBJ1-2; D may be TRBD1 (5 bases). The CDR3 consists of 12 residues. Germline CDR1 and CDR2: MNHGY and SVAAGI. Trimming cost V 3 bases and J 12 bases, with 14 bases left between them. The CDR3 DNA sequence: TGTGCCAGCAGTTACGGTGGGGGTGTCAACACCTTC. This translates into CASSYGGGVNTF.

This clone came up a few times. V usage is TRBV25-1 and J usage is TRBJ1-2, with D tentatively TRBD1 (5 bases). The V gene's germline CDR1 is MGHDK and CDR2 SYGVNS. V was shortened by 6 bases and J by 8 bases, with 16 bases between the two germline ends. The CDR3 has 13 amino acids. CDR3 protein: CASRPGRGRGYTF. The CDR3 coding sequence is TGTGCCAGCAGGCCAGGTCGGGGCCGGGGCTACACCTTC.

The rearrangement uses TRBV7-8 and TRBJ2-7; tentative D call: TRBD2 (6 bases). Per the germline V gene, CDR1 is SGHVS and CDR2 is FQNEAQ. V was shortened by 1 base and J by 0 bases, with 7 bases between the two germline ends. The CDR3 extends over 14 amino acids. The CDR3 spells CASSLVRDSYEQYF. The CDR3 nucleotides are TGTGCCAGCAGCTTAGTGCGGGACTCCTACGAGCAGTACTTC. Based on the CDR3 plus reference TRBV7-8 and TRBJ2-7, the full variable domain is GAGVSQSPRYKVAKRGQDVALRCDPISGHVSLFWYQQALGQGPEFLTYFQNEAQLDKSGLPSDRFFAERPEGSVSTLKIQRTQQEDSAVYLCASSLVRDSYEQYFGPGTRLTVT.

This clone occurred once. This chain connects TRBV7-6 to TRBJ1-4; 8 bases are shared with TRBD1. This CDR3 spans 14 amino acids. Per germline, CDR1 SGHVS and CDR2 FNYEAQ. J gave up 8 bases and V 4 bases, and 6 bases lay outside the gene matches. The CDR3 here is CASSSGGLSEKLFF. The CDR3, as DNA: TGTGCCAGCAGCTCAGGGGGCTTAAGCGAAAAACTGTTTTTT.

The V gene is TRBV6-1, the J gene TRBJ1-5; 10 bases match TRBD1. The V and J ends lost 6 bases and 9 bases, in that order; junction bases with no gene match: 8. Germline CDR1 MNHNS, CDR2 SASEGT. The CDR3 extends over 14 amino acids. The CDR3 nucleotides read TGTGCCAGCAGCGAGACGGGACAGGGGAGGCCCCAGCATTTT. It translates to CASSETGQGRPQHF.

This chain links TRBV5-1 with TRBJ2-7; 8 positions match TRBD2. Germline V gene lookup returns CDR1 SGHRS and CDR2 YFSETQ. J lost 2 bases, V lost 3 bases, and 4 bases had no gene match. There are 14 residues in the CDR3. CDR3 sequence (DNA): TGCGCCAGCAGCTCGGGACTAGAGACCTACGAGCAGTACTTC. Protein: CASSSGLETYEQYF. Supplemented by reference TRBV5-1 and TRBJ2-7, the full variable domain reads KAGVTQTPRYLIKTRGQQVTLSCSPISGHRSVSWYQQTPGQGLQFLFEYFSETQRNKGNFPGRFSGRQFSNSRSEMNVSTLELGDSALYLCASSSGLETYEQYFGPGTRLTVT.

The V gene is TRBV9, the J gene TRBJ1-4; D is uncertain. The germline gives CDR1 SGDLS, CDR2 YYNGEE. This CDR3 comprises 13 residues. V was clipped by 3 bases and J by 8 bases, with 11 bases between them. In nucleotides, the CDR3 is TGTGCCAGCAGCGGATCCGTCGGCGAAAAACTGTTTTTT. Protein: CASSGSVGEKLFF. The full variable domain, with the rest looked up from reference TRBV9 and TRBJ1-4, is DSGVTQTPKHLITATGQRVTLRCSPRSGDLSVYWYQQSLDQGLQFLIQYYNGEERAKGNILERFSAQQFPDLHSELNLSSLELGDSALYFCASSGSVGEKLFFGSGTQLSVL.

This rearrangement joins TRBV10-3 to TRBJ2-7; 7 nucleotides line up with TRBD2. The CDR3 totals 13 residues. V lost 6 bases to trimming and J lost 6 bases; unmatched junction nucleotides: 8. Germline values: CDR1 ENHRY, CDR2 SYGVKD. The CDR3 sequence is CAIRGGANGEQYF. In nucleotides, the CDR3 is TGTGCCATCAGGGGAGGGGCGAACGGCGAGCAGTACTTC.

The genes are TRBV19 and TRBJ2-5; 8 nucleotides align to TRBD1. Germline V gives CDR1 LNHDA, CDR2 SQIVND (reference sequence). The CDR3 covers 14 residues. Trimming at V came to 5 bases and at J to 4 bases, leaving 6 bases not matched to a gene. CDR3 bases: TGTGCCAGTAGTTCGACAGGGGAGGTAGAGACCCAGTACTTC. It yields the protein CASSSTGEVETQYF.

V is TRBV14 and J is TRBJ1-4; no clear D. Germline V lookup: CDR1 SGHDN, CDR2 FVKESK. This CDR3 is 15 amino acids long. Trimming removed 4 bases from V and 5 bases from J, with 14 bases in between. CDR3 residues: CASSLRTSDNEKLFF. The CDR3 DNA reads TGTGCCAGCAGCCTCCGGACGTCAGACAATGAAAAACTGTTTTTT.

The chain combines TRBV4-3 with TRBJ1-2; D remains unclear. Germline CDR1 reads LGHNA; CDR2 reads YSLEER. The length of the CDR3 is 14 residues. Trimming removed 4 bases at V and 4 bases at J, with 13 bases between. The CDR3 region is CASSPSNSAYGYTF. The CDR3 DNA sequence: TGCGCCAGCAGCCCGTCCAACTCGGCCTATGGCTACACCTTC.